One sample yielded the 2 T cell receptor beta chains listed below, sequenced in a study of regulatory T cells in long-lasting Graves disease. Time point denoted: newly diagnosed GD, antithyroid drugs for less than 3 months. The TCR library used RNA extracted from PBMCs. Library construction for TCR beta used iRepertoire HTBI primers and Arm-PCR of CDR3 regions. In TCRdb, the multiplex PCR reads were re-called with MiXCR into one record per CDR3 protein. The table lists 350,000 to 450,000 distinct CDR3 sequences, roughly 15% of them singletons. This same sample was also part of a study on T cells in Graves' hyperthyroidism and ophthalmopathy.

Source: peripheral blood mononuclear cells (PBMCs), taken at new diagnosis, from a patient treated with antithyroid drugs. Every receptor here comes from a woman in her 40s with Graves disease.

This clonotype was detected many times. The chain joins TRBV19 to TRBJ1-2; D is perhaps TRBD1 (5 bases). CDR3 size: 14 residues. Germline V CDR1 and CDR2: LNHDA, SQIVND (reference sequence). V was clipped by 0 bases and J by 4 bases, with 9 bases between them. The CDR3 region has the DNA TGTGCCAGTAGTATAGACAGGGTGGCCTATGGCTACACCTTC. It yields the protein CASSIDRVAYGYTF.

This clonotype was observed many times. The rearrangement uses TRBV19 and TRBJ2-2; 11 bases are shared with TRBD2. Per the germline V gene, CDR1 is LNHDA and CDR2 is SQIVND (reference sequence). The V and J ends lost 6 bases and 1 base, in that order; junction bases with no gene match: 7. The CDR3 is 17 residues long. This chain's CDR3 is CASRGRLAGRNTGELFF. For the CDR3, the DNA is TGTGCCAGTAGGGGACGACTAGCGGGACGGAACACCGGGGAGCTGTTTTTT.